This T cell receptor beta chain was observed in a study of shared clonotypes between healthy human individuals. Data came from immunoSEQ multiplex PCR; TCRdb stores just in-frame clones and leaves some out. The sample contains millions of clones, around 95% of which appear only once. The V gene end was trimmed by 4 bases and the J gene end by 2 bases; junction bases not matched to a gene: 8. In germline, CDR1 is MGHRA, CDR2 YSYEKL. The CDR3 totals 17 residues. This TCR came from a man aged 18 to 29 in good health. The sample comprised naive CD4+ T cells sorted from blood. Documented subset: CD45RA+ positively selected. The V and J genes are TRBV4-1 and TRBJ2-3; 11 bases fit TRBD2. The CDR3 protein is CASSLVLAGGTTDTQYF. The CDR3, as DNA: TGCGCCAGCAGCCTAGTGTTAGCGGGAGGGACCACAGATACGCAGTATTTT.